The present T cell receptor (beta chain) was sequenced within a study of beta chain features in type 1 diabetes. Study in general: Examination of sorted cells across all samples involved over 85,000,000 cells. General study points: There was a moderate but significant shortening of TCRB CDR3s in all four CD4+ subsets of Type 1 diabetes patients. Whether TCRB rearrangement is influenced by HLA type went unresolved here.

Using CD45RO/CCR7/CD25/CD127/CD95/CD27, CD4+ naive, central memory, regulatory and stem cell-like memory cells were sorted. The germline V gene encodes CDR1 MGHDK and CDR2 SYGVNS. This CDR3 has 13 residues. Trimming removed 7 bases at V and 8 bases at J, with 15 bases between. Sequenced material consisted of expressed TCRB transcripts (all of the isolated RNA was reverse transcribed). Libraries were prepared by immunoSEQ multiplex PCR; TCRdb keeps only in-frame clonotypes and omits some of them. The sample carries hundreds of thousands of clones, 30% recorded once. This clone has only a few counts. Its antigen is unidentified.

Sequencing input: naive CD4+ T cells from blood. This sequence was found in a man younger than 35 in good health. The gene calls are TRBV25-1 and TRBJ2-1, with no clear D. CDR3: CASTKGGFHEQFF. The CDR3 coding sequence is TGTGCCAGCACCAAGGGTGGGTTCCATGAGCAGTTCTTC. Full variable domain (missing parts from reference TRBV25-1 and TRBJ2-1): EADIYQTPRYLVIGTGKKITLECSQTMGHDKMYWYQQDPGMELHLIHYSYGVNSTEKGDLSSESTVSRIRTEHFPLTLESARPSHTSQYLCASTKGGFHEQFFGPGTRLTVL.